The clone carrying this TCR beta chain was recorded a few times. The antigen remains unidentified. The V and J ends lost 1 base and 7 bases respectively, with 11 bases between them. The CDR3 length is 14 residues. CDR1 LNHDA and CDR2 SQIVND come from the germline V gene (reference sequence). This entry belongs to a study of T cell repertoires in cytomegalovirus infection. Study information: HLA-B-restricted CMV epitopes that are well studied, plus recently identified HLA-C-restricted ones, were used by the study. Indications came from public TCR beta signatures; they pointed to CMV infection and to a matching HLA type. Study-wide results and caveats: Individuals carrying CMV plus the relevant HLA were identified by cumulative frequency of public TCR beta families. Ex vivo responses were dominated by HLA-C-restricted CMV-specific TCR beta clonotypes.

MiXCR was run by TCRdb on the reads, yielding one entry per CDR3 protein. This table has about a million distinct CDR3 sequences, 30% to 40% appearing once. The chain joins TRBV19 to TRBJ1-5; a possible D gene is TRBD1 (5 bases). Sequenced here: cultured CD8+ T cells from PBMCs, sampled from culture after CMV antigen stimulation. The sequence was collected from a human donor in good health (CMV status not recorded). Some clones in this sample may be carry-over from other donors' samples. The CDR3 nucleotides read TGTGCCAGTAGTATAGTAGGGGAGCGGCAGCCCCAGCATTTT. It is translated as CASSIVGERQPQHF.